This T cell receptor (beta chain) was found in a study of cytomegalovirus exposure and HLA in healthy donors (dated by TCRdb to the late 2010s). Regarding the research as a whole: An earlier analysis of roughly 610 of the donors reported 250 to 350 Gb of sequence data and some 110 million unique TCR beta sequences obtained from some 200 million T cells. Four or five DR-DQ haplotypes were treated as single units for association and clustering because of strong linkage in the cohort. A later analysis re-examined previously published TCR beta repertoires from roughly 650 donors and added high-resolution HLA genotyping to investigate patterns of TCR occurrence. Typing coverage varied by locus: about 620-630 donors for A, B, C, DRB1 and DQB1; about 520 for DQA1; 600 to 610 for DPA1; some 470 for DPB1. Genome-wide SNP genotypes for about 60% of the 666 donors were used in a later genetic analysis, which treated that subset as a discovery cohort. The T cell repertoires of 700 or so subjects were profiled by immunosequencing and related to cytomegalovirus serostatus. HLA typing covered class I and class II loci at four-digit resolution. A separate validation cohort of 90 to 150 different subjects was used in addition to the 666-subject first cohort. About 280 gigabases of sequencing data and tens of millions of unique TCR sequences made up an early release that covered about 640 HLA-typed donors. All discovery cohort repertoires had been generated on a single sequencing platform. Across around 400 genotyped donors of the cohort, an average of approximately 200,000 unique TCR beta nucleotide sequences per donor were sequenced, and roughly a sixth of those sequences were non-productive. Alongside the repertoire data, information on donor age, sex, ethnicity and CMV serostatus was compiled. High-throughput TCR immunosequencing, statistical association of individual TCRs with disease status, and machine learning were combined to predict cytomegalovirus infection status. Of the approximately 400 genotyped donors, roughly 85% fell in the genetic ancestry cluster associated with self-reported Caucasian donors. An earlier analysis of roughly 580 of the donors used high-throughput TCR beta sequencing to judge whether each TCR beta V gene segment behaved as functional or pseudogenic. The aim of the study was to test whether cataloging public T cell receptors could identify signatures of past pathogen exposure. In the later analysis, no new phenotypic data were used to find candidate immune exposures; instead, reliance was placed on TCR beta sequences and their occurrence across donors.

Here is what the overall study found, with its caveats: Because counts were too low, 15 or so rarely observed V segments, including chromosome 9 orphons, were excluded from the earlier analysis of 587 of the donors. According to a later analysis, TCR association rates differed among HLA loci, with DRB1 alleles showing the most associated TCRs and HLA-C alleles showing the fewest. Linkage disequilibrium might explain the correlated functional status among segregating V segments, but an unknown experimental factor could not be ruled out. A further reported finding was that TCR beta sequences accurately predicted the HLA-A and HLA-B alleles for most subjects in the first cohort. A later genetic analysis associated a missense DCLRE1C variant with V-gene and J-gene trimming of TCR beta chains, and an independent cohort replicated the association. Because some donors lacked HLA typing at each locus, the association tests relied only on the typed subset. When HLA alleles, especially DR and DQ, strongly co-occurred, attributing TCR associations to individual alleles was difficult. The 87-base-pair reads could not distinguish some IMGT-functional V segments, including TRBV6-2 and TRBV6-3, so those segments were excluded. Compared with the approximately 710-donor mean, donors in an Asian-associated ancestry cluster had fewer N-insertions in productive TCRs, according to a later genetic analysis. The study gave a list of over 150 TCR beta chains associated with cytomegalovirus. In a later analysis, HLA-associated TCR beta chains were found to be more clonally expanded and to have lower generation probabilities than equally common non-associated chains. The cohort was sequenced for TCR beta chains only, and without alpha or paired-chain data the features that could be detected were limited. Presence/absence analyses assumed roughly uniform sequencing depth across donors, an assumption that may not hold. Cytomegalovirus status was reported to be diagnosed by the classifier with high specificity and sensitivity in both the original and validation cohorts. According to a later analysis, parvovirus B19, influenza, CMV and Epstein-Barr virus appeared linked to several top co-occurrence clusters. The only immune exposure information available for the cohort was CMV serostatus. In a later analysis, around 15,000 TCR beta sequences were associated with specific HLA alleles at a false discovery rate of 0.05. Most TCR sequences were seen in very few donors, while some public TCRs were found in many individuals. In vitro tests confirmed that three of the cytomegalovirus-associated TCR beta chains recognize cytomegalovirus antigens. Most CMV-associated TCR beta chains appeared to be HLA-restricted in a later analysis, and the HLA associations seemed to be driven largely by CMV exposure. A group of highly shared sequence variants was considered likely to be a technical artifact of the sequencing pipeline. According to the authors, the approach could potentially be generalized to other disease states and immunological phenotypes. In an earlier analysis of a few hundred of the donors, most TCR beta V segments were observed in productive rearrangements about 87% or about 30% of the time, broadly matching IMGT annotations.

Concerning this clone: What antigen it recognizes has not been identified. Per-base qualities were not stored, and no clone one base away is much larger.

Library preparation was by the immunoSEQ multiplex PCR assay. A mixture of 60 forward primers for TCR Vbeta segments and 13 reverse primers for TCR Jbeta segments was used in the multiplex PCR. Amplification of the CDR3 region of rearranged TCR beta genes was performed with a multiplex PCR assay on genomic DNA. Amplified TCR beta libraries were sequenced as 87-base-pair reads on the Illumina HiSeq System. The authors' pipeline ran thus. Across the 500 to 700 repertoires, a later analysis counted 80 million or so unique TCR beta chains, around 11 million of which were shared by at least two donors. Raw reads were error-corrected and collapsed into unique sequences with a nearest-neighbor algorithm that merged closely related sequences to remove PCR and sequencing errors. To assign V, D and J gene segments, CDR3 sequences were aligned to IMGT reference sequences. Each retained sequence needed at least a six-nucleotide match to both a V gene segment and a J gene segment. Rearrangements were called productive when the CDR3 lacked stop codons and stayed in frame with V and J; all others were non-productive. CDR3 was defined by IMGT convention, running from the second conserved V-encoded cysteine to the conserved J-encoded phenylalanine. The earlier analysis of 500 to 600 of the donors excluded sequences that lacked an unambiguous match to a single V gene segment. An earlier analysis of almost 600 of the donors classified V segments as functional when productive rearrangements were above 56.7% and as segregating when the standard deviation between donors was above 5%. To diagnose cytomegalovirus status from the catalog of TCR beta chain sequences, a statistical classification framework was built. In a later analysis, TCR nucleotide sequences were compared against IMGT/GENE-DB human TR gene sequences so that V and J genes could be assigned. In a later analysis, CDR3 sequences and most-parsimonious VDJ recombination scenarios were assigned using the TCRdist pipeline. A later analysis defined each TCR beta chain by its CDR3 amino acid sequence plus V-gene family, and excluded reads lacking a unique V-gene family. In a later analysis, 500 to 650 highly shared, low-generation-probability nucleotide sequences were removed to address suspected cross-contamination and a sequencing artifact. For each public chain, a later analysis derived a clonal expansion index from normalized ranks of inferred template counts within each repertoire. A later analysis computed generation probabilities with a VDJ recombination model fitted to out-of-frame rearrangements, and checked the results against IGoR. In a later analysis, TCR-TCR, TCR-HLA and TCR-CMV co-occurrence was scored with hypergeometric tests, and a repertoire-size bias correction was applied to TCR pairs. A later analysis estimated false discovery rates by permuting HLA or CMV assignments 20 times. In a later analysis, co-occurring TCRs were grouped with DBSCAN, and TCRdist sequence similarity was added when clustering was performed within HLA-allele-positive subsets. Co-occurrence clustering excluded repertoires with fewer than 30,000 or more than 120,000 public chains, plus five with anomalous nucleotide sharing. The immuneACCESS repertoire file appears here via TCRdb, limited to in-frame rearrangements. These files lack a portion of the clones; in checked studies, under half of the deficit traces to unresolved V genes, and the cause of the others is not known. D and trimming come from the DNA, and the V and J calls and clone size come from that table. This sample comprises approximately 92,000 clones, around three quarters of them detected only once. Clones ranked in the top ten supply approximately 7.8% of the sample.

The cohort comprised fewer than 700 healthy bone marrow donors. Cohort members were all nominally healthy when sampled, although unrecorded immune exposures were likely present. The donor was CMV seronegative and was included in the group of 352 seronegative cohort members. Each donor provided a peripheral blood sample, and peripheral blood mononuclear cells were used for TCR beta sequencing. Genomic DNA extraction from the blood cell samples was performed with the Qiagen DNeasy Blood Extraction Kit. The germline V gene sets CDR1 to SGHRS and CDR2 to YFSETQ. Trimming at the junction amounts to 3 bases on V and 4 bases on J, and the germline ends lie 13 bases apart. From cysteine to phenylalanine, the CDR3 is 14 amino acids long. Just CDR3 DNA is preserved here, 42 bases in frame from base 1.

This clonotype originated in a man between 60 and 75 years old in good health and CMV-seronegative. The sequencing input was PBMCs. This chain joins TRBV5-1 to TRBJ2-5; a weak D assignment points to TRBD2 (6 bases agree). This receptor carries the CDR3 CASSSTRGGETQYF. The DNA sequence reads TGCGCCAGCAGCTCCACGCGGGGTGGAGAGACCCAGTACTTC.